Below are 30 T cell receptor beta chains sequenced from a single sample in a study of beta chain features in type 1 diabetes. Study-level results: Across all four CD4+ subsets, people with type 1 diabetes showed modestly shorter TCRB CDR3s.

As every portion of the isolated RNA was reverse transcribed, the sequencing read expressed TCRB transcripts. Here immunoSEQ multiplex PCR was the method, and the copy in TCRdb shows in-frame clones only, minus some. The table lists 600,000 or so clones, approximately 13% of them singletons. These receptors have no known antigen. The specimen was naive CD4+ T cells from blood. Receptor source: a man aged 30 to 45 with type 1 diabetes.

Turning to this clone: The sample holds other DNA sequences that translate to the same CDR3. The CDR3 is CAWSGQETQYF. For the CDR3, the DNA is TGTGCCTGGAGTGGCCAAGAGACCCAGTACTTC. The chain couples TRBV30 to TRBJ2-5; D is undetermined. The V gene lost 1 base and the J gene lost 1 base, with 1 base spanning the gap. This CDR3 has 11 residues. CDR1 GTSNPN and CDR2 SVGIG come from the germline V gene (reference sequence).

This clone has only a few counts. The gene calls are TRBV19 and TRBJ2-2; TRBD2 might be the D (7 bases). The ends were cut back, 9 bases at V and 0 bases at J, with 14 bases in the middle. In germline, CDR1 is LNHDA, CDR2 SQIVND (reference sequence). This CDR3 is built from 15 residues. Written as DNA, the CDR3 is TGTGCCAGCCGTCGCGGGGGCCCGAACACCGGGGAGCTGTTTTTT. Protein sequence: CASRRGGPNTGELFF.

The V call is TRBV19, the J call TRBJ1-2; 10 bases are a match to TRBD1. The CDR3 has 14 residues. J gave up 6 bases and V 6 bases, and 7 bases lay outside the gene matches. Germline V gene sequence: CDR1 LNHDA, CDR2 SQIVND (reference sequence). The CDR3 DNA reads TGTGCCAGTAGGACCGGGACAGGGGTCGATGGCTACACCTTC. This codes for CASRTGTGVDGYTF.

V is TRBV6-6 and J is TRBJ2-7, with 8 bases aligning to TRBD2. The CDR3 is 14 residues long. The germline V gene encodes CDR1 MNHNY and CDR2 SVGAGI (reference sequence). With 7 bases clipped from V and 4 bases from J, the junction kept 9 bases outside the gene matches. The CDR3 here is CASTTTGGGYEQYF. The CDR3 DNA sequence: TGTGCCAGCACCACCACTGGCGGGGGGTACGAGCAGTACTTC.

This clone was seen a few times. This rearrangement joins TRBV6-5 to TRBJ1-1; no clear D gene. From germline, CDR1 is MNHEY and CDR2 SVGAGI. The CDR3 totals 13 residues. Between the trimmed V and J ends, which lost 2 bases and 0 bases, there was a span of 4 bases. CDR3 region: CASSYQVNTEAFF. The CDR3 DNA sequence: TGTGCCAGCAGTTACCAGGTGAACACTGAAGCTTTCTTT.

The chain combines TRBV28 with TRBJ2-2; a weak D match, TRBD1 (6 bases). Germline CDR1 and CDR2: MDHEN and SYDVKM. Trimming took off 4 bases at V and 5 bases at J, with 14 bases between the two ends. The CDR3 is 15 amino acids. The CDR3 DNA follows: TGTGCCAGCAGTTCTTCAGGGGTAGGAACCGGGGAGCTGTTTTTT. Amino acid sequence: CASSSSGVGTGELFF.

This sequence joins TRBV7-9 and TRBJ2-1; D ambiguous. V gave up 2 bases and J gave up 6 bases, with 8 bases separating them. Looked up from germline, CDR1 is SEHNR and CDR2 is FQNEAQ (reference sequence). CDR3 length: 13 amino acids. The CDR3 sequence: CASSLSELNEQFF. Written as DNA, the CDR3 is TGTGCCAGCAGCTTATCTGAACTCAATGAGCAGTTCTTC.

The chain combines TRBV4-3 with TRBJ1-2, with D possibly TRBD1 on 5 matching bases. The germline V gene has CDR1 LGHNA and CDR2 YSLEER. The CDR3 has 14 residues. The V end was cut by 0 bases, the J end by 5 bases, with 10 bases between. DNA for the CDR3: TGCGCCAGCAGCCAAGATCGAGGGGTGTATGGCTACACCTTC. Amino acids: CASSQDRGVYGYTF.

This clone was picked up a small number of times. This sequence joins TRBV9 and TRBJ2-2; TRBD2 agrees at 9 bases. V lost 0 bases and J lost 4; bases outside the gene matches: 4. The CDR3 is made up of 16 amino acids. Germline CDR1 and CDR2: SGDLS and YYNGEE. The CDR3: CASSVAGSGGTGELFF. In DNA form, the CDR3 reads TGTGCCAGCAGCGTAGCCGGTAGCGGGGGCACCGGGGAGCTGTTTTTT.

The chain recombines TRBV7-2 with TRBJ2-3; no reliable D call. Germline V lookup: CDR1 SGHTA, CDR2 FQGNSA. V was shortened by 1 base and J by 5 bases, with 13 bases between the two germline ends. The CDR3 runs 15 residues. The CDR3 protein is CASSLGRPPQDTQYF. The CDR3 DNA is TGTGCCAGCAGCTTAGGCAGGCCTCCGCAAGATACGCAGTATTTT.

This clone was counted between two and nine times. The chain uses TRBV7-9 and TRBJ1-1, with 7 nucleotides matching TRBD1. J was trimmed by 0 bases and V by 9 bases; bases with no gene match: 22. Looked up from germline, CDR1 is SEHNR and CDR2 is FQNEAQ (reference sequence). The CDR3 is made up of 19 amino acids. This CDR3 is CASSRGDSLVLTMNTEAFF. The DNA for the CDR3 is TGTGCCAGTTCCCGTGGGGACAGTCTCGTTCTTACCATGAACACTGAAGCTTTCTTT.

This clone was counted between two and nine times. The V gene is TRBV27, the J gene TRBJ1-1, with D unresolved. This CDR3 comprises 15 residues. Germline assignment: CDR1 MNHEY and CDR2 SMNVEV (reference sequence). The V gene lost 5 bases and the J gene lost 1 base, with 14 bases spanning the gap. Written as DNA, the CDR3 is TGTGCCAGCAGTCTCCTCGCGGACTCGAACACTGAAGCTTTCTTT. Translating gives CASSLLADSNTEAFF.

This clone appeared a few times. This chain uses TRBV6-1 with TRBJ2-6; D remains unclear. CDR1 and CDR2 from the germline V gene are MNHNS and SASEGT. CDR3 length: 15 residues. With 1 base removed from V and 2 bases from J, the gap between germline ends came to 6 bases. The CDR3 sequence is CASSEGATGANVLTF. The DNA for the CDR3 is TGTGCCAGCAGTGAAGGGGCTACTGGGGCCAACGTCCTGACTTTC.

This clone was detected a few times. The V and J genes are TRBV4-3 and TRBJ2-7; D gene ambiguous. Per the germline V gene, CDR1 is LGHNA and CDR2 is YSLEER. V was pared by 1 base and J by 7 bases, with 14 bases between. This CDR3 spans 14 amino acids. The CDR3 is CASSQGQAAGEQYF. CDR3 nucleotides: TGCGCCAGCAGCCAAGGGCAGGCCGCCGGGGAGCAGTACTTC.

The gene calls are TRBV6-5 and TRBJ2-2; D possibly uses TRBD1 or TRBD2 (5 bases each). Germline assignment: CDR1 MNHEY and CDR2 SVGAGI. V lost 8 bases and J 4 bases, leaving 17 bases between the germline ends. CDR3 length equals 15 residues. The CDR3 here is CASGSSSGRTGELFF. CDR3 bases: TGTGCCAGCGGAAGCTCGTCGGGACGCACCGGGGAGCTGTTTTTT.

This clone was seen a handful of times. The chain recombines TRBV7-9 with TRBJ2-6; unclear D gene. Germline CDR1 and CDR2: SEHNR and FQNEAQ (reference sequence). The CDR3 sequence is 18 residues long. The ends were cut back, 5 bases at V and 0 bases at J, with 17 bases in the middle. DNA for the CDR3: TGTGCCAGCAGCCCGCCTAAGATACTGAGCTCTGGGGCCAACGTCCTGACTTTC. Protein product: CASSPPKILSSGANVLTF.

This clone was counted between two and nine times. This chain connects TRBV6-5 to TRBJ2-7; the D gene could be TRBD1 or TRBD2 (5 bases each). The germline V gene encodes CDR1 MNHEY and CDR2 SVGAGI. The CDR3 extends over 12 amino acids. V lost 6 bases, J lost 3 bases, and 9 bases lay in between. The CDR3 DNA sequence: TGTGCCAGCAGCCGGGACGGCTACGAGCAGTACTTC. Protein product: CASSRDGYEQYF.

This clone appeared a few times. This sequence joins TRBV9 and TRBJ2-2; the D is unclear. There are 11 residues in the CDR3. Germline V gene lookup returns CDR1 SGDLS and CDR2 YYNGEE. The V and J ends lost 3 bases and 7 bases respectively, with 4 bases between them. CDR3 loop: CASSGHGELFF. The CDR3 coding sequence is TGTGCCAGCAGCGGTCACGGGGAGCTGTTTTTT.

J is TRBJ1-5 and V is TRBV6-1; D gene unclear. Germline V lookup: CDR1 MNHNS, CDR2 SASEGT. V shed 2 bases and J shed 11 bases, with 28 bases lying between them. CDR3 size: 18 residues. The CDR3 region is CASSEINTGPRRMAAQHF. Here the CDR3 DNA reads TGTGCCAGCAGTGAAATTAATACCGGGCCGAGGAGGATGGCGGCCCAGCATTTT.

A few counts support this clone. V and J are TRBV10-3 and TRBJ1-6, with D maybe TRBD1 (6 bases). There are 16 residues in the CDR3. V was trimmed by 7 bases and J by 2 bases, leaving 15 bases between them. The germline CDR1 and CDR2 sequences are ENHRY and SYGVKD. The CDR3 reads CAITEGGRAYNSPLHF. In DNA, the CDR3 is TGTGCCATCACCGAGGGGGGCAGGGCCTATAATTCACCCCTCCACTTT.

This clone was picked up a small number of times. CDR3 amino acids: CASSDVGDRAEQYF. In nucleotides, the CDR3 is TGTGCCAGCAGTGACGTCGGGGACAGGGCCGAGCAGTACTTC. The V call is TRBV6-6, the J call TRBJ2-7; 9 bases line up with TRBD1. Germline values: CDR1 MNHNY, CDR2 SVGAGI (reference sequence). The CDR3 has 14 residues. With V trimmed by 5 bases and J by 6 bases, 8 bases remained unmatched.

This clone has a handful of counts. The chain uses TRBV27 and TRBJ1-6; D gene unclear. V lost 3 bases to trimming and J lost 0 bases, with 15 bases between them. CDR1 is MNHEY, CDR2 SMNVEV, per germline (reference sequence). The CDR3 length is 18 residues. The DNA for the CDR3 is TGTGCCAGCAGTTTGGATCATGGAGGTAGCTCCTATAATTCACCCCTCCACTTT. This translates into CASSLDHGGSSYNSPLHF.

This clone was seen more than once but under ten times. This same CDR3 is encoded by further DNA sequences in the sample. V and J are TRBV7-2 and TRBJ2-7; D is unclear. CDR3 length equals 13 residues. Germline-derived CDR1 and CDR2 are SGHTA and FQGNSA. Trimming left V 0 bases short and J 6 bases short, with 9 bases between. CDR3 DNA: TGTGCCAGCAGCTTAGCACTGGGGTTCGAGCAGTACTTC. It yields the protein CASSLALGFEQYF.

This clone was counted only a few times. V and J are TRBV7-2 and TRBJ1-1; no firm D call. Germline V lookup: CDR1 SGHTA, CDR2 FQGNSA. This CDR3 comprises 13 residues. Trimming took 5 bases from V and 0 from J, leaving 7 bases between them. For the CDR3, the DNA is TGTGCCAGCAGCGCTCAGGTGAACACTGAAGCTTTCTTT. It is translated as CASSAQVNTEAFF.

J is TRBJ2-7 and V is TRBV30; 8 bases align to TRBD2. The germline V gene has CDR1 GTSNPN and CDR2 SVGIG (reference sequence). V lost 0 bases to trimming and J lost 9 bases; unmatched junction nucleotides: 7. The length of the CDR3 is 13 residues. CDR3 DNA sequence: TGTGCCTGGAGTGTACGGGGGGGCCTCGGGCAGTACTTC. The encoded protein is CAWSVRGGLGQYF. The full variable domain, with the rest looked up from reference TRBV30 and TRBJ2-7, is SQTIHQWPATLVQPVGSPLSLECTVEGTSNPNLYWYRQAAGRGLQLLFYSVGIGQISSEVPQNLSASRPQDRQFILSSKKLLLSDSGFYLCAWSVRGGLGQYFGPGTRLTVT.

The CDR3 DNA follows: TGTGCCAGCTCACCACCGGGTTATAGTGAAAAACTGTTTTTT. Translating it yields CASSPPGYSEKLFF. The rearrangement joins TRBV18 to TRBJ1-4; D is uncertain. V was shortened by 0 bases and J by 7 bases, with 9 bases between the two germline ends. The CDR3 runs 14 residues. CDR1 and CDR2 (germline): KGHSH, LQKENI.

Only a few counts were recorded for this clone. V is TRBV27 and J is TRBJ2-2, with 8 nucleotides matching TRBD2. CDR3 size: 16 residues. After removal of 4 bases from V and 5 bases from J, the junction contained 9 bases not matched to a gene. Germline CDR1 and CDR2: MNHEY and SMNVEV (reference sequence). CDR3 nucleotide sequence: TGTGCCAGCAGTTCCGAAGCGGGGGCCGAGACCGGGGAGCTGTTTTTT. This encodes CASSSEAGAETGELFF.

The chain is built from TRBV30 and TRBJ1-6; D perhaps matches TRBD1 (6 bases). Germline-derived CDR1 and CDR2 are GTSNPN and SVGIG (reference sequence). The CDR3 runs to 13 residues. Trimming took 2 bases from V and 10 from J, leaving 12 bases between them. CDR3 nucleotide sequence: TGTGCCTGGAGTATTTACAGGGACTCACCCCTCCACTTT. Its translation is CAWSIYRDSPLHF.

This clone was detected a few times. The chain links TRBV6-6 to TRBJ1-5; 8 bases map to TRBD1. Germline V gives CDR1 MNHNY, CDR2 SVGAGI (reference sequence). V lost 5 bases and J lost 5; bases outside the gene matches: 2. The CDR3 length is 13 residues. CDR3 region: CASSGTGDQPQHF. CDR3 nucleotides: TGTGCCAGCAGTGGGACAGGCGATCAGCCCCAGCATTTT.

This clone has only a few counts. V usage is TRBV4-2 and J usage is TRBJ2-2, with D perhaps matching TRBD2 (6 bases). V was clipped by 3 bases and J by 5 bases, with 10 bases between them. The CDR3 is made up of 14 amino acids. Germline V gene data show CDR1 as LGHNA and CDR2 as YNFKEQ. The CDR3 DNA reads TGTGCCAGCAGCCATGGAGGGGTTACCGGGGAGCTGTTTTTT. Encoded protein: CASSHGGVTGELFF.